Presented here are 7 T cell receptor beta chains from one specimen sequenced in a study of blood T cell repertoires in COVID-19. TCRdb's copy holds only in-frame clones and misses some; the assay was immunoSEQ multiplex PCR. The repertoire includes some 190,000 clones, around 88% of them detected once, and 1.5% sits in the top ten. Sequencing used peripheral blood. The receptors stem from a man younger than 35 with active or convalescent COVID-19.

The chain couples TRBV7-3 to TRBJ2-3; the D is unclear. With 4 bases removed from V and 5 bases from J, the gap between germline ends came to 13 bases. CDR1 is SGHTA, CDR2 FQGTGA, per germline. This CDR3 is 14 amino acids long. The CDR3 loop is CASSSGGRVDTQYF. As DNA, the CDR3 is TGTGCCAGCAGCTCGGGTGGTCGGGTAGATACGCAGTATTTT. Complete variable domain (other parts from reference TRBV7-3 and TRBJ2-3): GAGVSQTPSNKVTEKGKYVELRCDPISGHTALYWYRQSLGQGPEFLIYFQGTGAADDSGLPNDRFFAVRPEGSVSTLKIQRTERGDSAVYLCASSSGGRVDTQYFGPGTRLTVL.

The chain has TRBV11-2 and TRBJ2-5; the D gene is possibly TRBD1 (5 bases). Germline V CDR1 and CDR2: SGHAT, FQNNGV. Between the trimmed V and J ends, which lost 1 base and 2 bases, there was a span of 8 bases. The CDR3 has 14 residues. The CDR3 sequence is CASSLGQSQETQYF. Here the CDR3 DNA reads TGTGCCAGCAGCTTAGGACAGTCTCAAGAGACCCAGTACTTC. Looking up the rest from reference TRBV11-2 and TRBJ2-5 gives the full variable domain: EAGVAQSPRYKIIEKRQSVAFWCNPISGHATLYWYQQILGQGPKLLIQFQNNGVVDDSQLPKDRFSAERLKGVDSTLKIQPAKLEDSAVYLCASSLGQSQETQYFGPGTRLLVL.

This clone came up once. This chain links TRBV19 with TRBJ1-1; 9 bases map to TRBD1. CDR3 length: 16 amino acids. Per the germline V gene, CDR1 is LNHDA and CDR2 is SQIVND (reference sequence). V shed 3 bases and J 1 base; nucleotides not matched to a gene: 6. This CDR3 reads CASSIDRGGPNTEAFF. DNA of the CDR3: TGTGCCAGTAGTATTGACAGGGGGGGACCGAACACTGAAGCTTTCTTT. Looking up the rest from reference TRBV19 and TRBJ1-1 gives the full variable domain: DGGITQSPKYLFRKEGQNVTLSCEQNLNHDAMYWYRQDPGQGLRLIYYSQIVNDFQKGDIAEGYSVSREKKESFPLTVTSAQKNPTAFYLCASSIDRGGPNTEAFFGQGTRLTVV.

The CDR3 reads CASSSRGGGPTEAFF. The CDR3 DNA reads as TGTGCCAGCAGTTCAAGAGGAGGGGGCCCCACTGAAGCTTTCTTT. This sequence joins TRBV11-3 and TRBJ1-1, with 7 nucleotides matching TRBD1. The CDR3 length is 15 residues. V shed 6 bases and J 4 bases; nucleotides not matched to a gene: 11. Germline-derived CDR1 and CDR2 are SGHNT and YENEEA.

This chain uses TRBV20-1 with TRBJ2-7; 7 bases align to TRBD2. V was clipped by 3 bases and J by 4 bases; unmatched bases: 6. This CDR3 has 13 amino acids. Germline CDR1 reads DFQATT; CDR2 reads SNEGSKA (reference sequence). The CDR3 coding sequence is TGCAGTGCTAGTGACGGGAGGACGTACGAGCAGTACTTC. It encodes CSASDGRTYEQYF.

CDR3 DNA: TGTGCCAGCAGGACCTCGGGGAGGGGTCCGATGAACACTGAAGCTTTCTTT. As protein: CASRTSGRGPMNTEAFF. J is TRBJ1-1 and V is TRBV7-2; a possible D gene is TRBD1 (5 bases). The CDR3 has 17 residues. In germline, CDR1 is SGHTA, CDR2 FQGNSA. Trimming removed 6 bases from V and 0 bases from J, with 20 bases in between.

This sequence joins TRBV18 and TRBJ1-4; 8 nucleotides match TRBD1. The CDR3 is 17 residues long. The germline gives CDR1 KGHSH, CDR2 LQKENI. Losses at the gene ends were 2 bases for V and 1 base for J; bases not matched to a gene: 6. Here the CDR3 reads CASSPSTGGLTNEKLFF. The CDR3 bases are TGTGCCAGCTCACCAAGTACAGGGGGTCTAACTAATGAAAAACTGTTTTTT.